The 4 T cell receptor beta chains presented below share a single source sample, sequenced in a study of shared clonotypes between healthy human individuals. TCRdb's table, derived via immunoSEQ multiplex PCR, lists solely in-frame clones and lacks some. Seen here are about half a million clones, about 72% observed once, and the top ten hold around 12%. Sequences were obtained from PBMCs. The receptors were gathered from a woman between 40 and 55 years old in good health. Some clones in this sample may be carry-over from other donors' samples.

CDR3 DNA: TGTGCCAGCAGTTTATACGGGCCGGGGGAGCTGTTTTTT. It translates to CASSLYGPGELFF. The V and J genes are TRBV27 and TRBJ2-2; D remains ambiguous. CDR1 and CDR2 from the germline V gene are MNHEY and SMNVEV (reference sequence). The CDR3 contains 13 residues. V was pared by 1 base and J by 8 bases, with 8 bases between.

Concerning this clone: At the DNA level, this CDR3 is encoded by other sequences in the same sample as well. This chain uses TRBV11-2 with TRBJ1-3; no clear D gene. The CDR3 is 12 amino acids. V dropped 5 bases and J dropped 2 bases, with 4 bases sitting between them. The germline V gene encodes CDR1 SGHAT and CDR2 FQNNGV. The DNA for the CDR3 is TGTGCCAGCAGCCCTGCTGGAAACACCATATATTTT. Its protein is CASSPAGNTIYF.

A word on this clone: Other DNA sequences in the same sample also yield this CDR3. This chain links TRBV19 with TRBJ2-1; no clear D gene. The germline gives CDR1 LNHDA, CDR2 SQIVND (reference sequence). Trimming took 5 bases from V and 0 from J, leaving 8 bases between them. The CDR3 loop spans 14 amino acids. DNA of the CDR3: TGTGCCAGTAGTTTGCGTAACTCCTACAATGAGCAGTTCTTC. Amino acids: CASSLRNSYNEQFF.

The J gene is TRBJ2-1, the V gene TRBV10-3; 8 bases agree with TRBD2. The J segment lost 0 bases and the V segment lost 8 bases, leaving 6 bases of the junction unmatched. The CDR3 runs 15 residues. The V gene's germline CDR1 is ENHRY and CDR2 SYGVKD. CDR3 amino acids: CAIRSSGNSYNEQFF. The CDR3 nucleotides are TGTGCCATCCGGAGTAGCGGGAACTCCTACAATGAGCAGTTCTTC.